One and the same sample provided the 9 T cell receptor beta chains below, sequenced in a study of regulatory T cells in long-lasting Graves disease. Library construction for TCR beta used iRepertoire HTBI primers and Arm-PCR of CDR3 regions. One entry per CDR3 protein, called by TCRdb with MiXCR from the multiplex PCR reads. The data show roughly 500,000 distinct CDR3 sequences, with around an eighth seen just once and roughly 10% held by the top ten. Time point in this sample: newly diagnosed GD, antithyroid drugs for less than 3 months. From PBMCs, RNA was extracted and then used to make the TCR library. These same data were also listed under a study on T cells in Graves' hyperthyroidism and ophthalmopathy.

The input for sequencing was peripheral blood mononuclear cells (PBMCs), taken at new diagnosis, from a patient treated with antithyroid drugs. The receptors were gathered from a man aged 30-40 years with Graves disease.

CDR3 sequence reads: CASSRPGGGYTF. Written as DNA, the CDR3 is TGTGCCAGTAGTCGTCCGGGCGGTGGCTACACCTTC. The V call is TRBV19, the J call TRBJ1-2; D uncertain. V was shortened by 5 bases and J by 7 bases, with 11 bases between the two germline ends. Per the germline V gene, CDR1 is LNHDA and CDR2 is SQIVND (reference sequence). The CDR3 sequence is 12 residues long.

The table lists this clonotype with a few counts. The J gene is TRBJ2-1, the V gene TRBV4-1; 13 bases fit TRBD2. V shed 5 bases and J 6 bases; nucleotides not matched to a gene: 4. This CDR3 is built from 15 residues. The germline CDR1 and CDR2 sequences are MGHRA and YSYEKL. CDR3 sequence reads: CASSGTSGALNEQFF. The CDR3 DNA sequence: TGCGCCAGCAGCGGGACTAGCGGGGCCCTCAATGAGCAGTTCTTC.

This clonotype was recorded many times. The genes are TRBV20-1 and TRBJ2-3, with unresolved D. This CDR3 is 10 amino acids long. Germline V CDR1 and CDR2: DFQATT, SNEGSKA (reference sequence). V lost 4 bases to trimming and J lost 5 bases, with 4 bases between them. DNA of the CDR3: TGCAGTGCTAAGATAGATACGCAGTATTTT. Protein product: CSAKIDTQYF.

The V and J genes are TRBV7-9 and TRBJ2-1; D not certain. The ends were cut back, 8 bases at V and 3 bases at J, with 14 bases in the middle. CDR3 size: 14 residues. The germline V gene encodes CDR1 SEHNR and CDR2 FQNEAQ (reference sequence). As DNA, the CDR3 is TGTGCCAGCTCTCGTCCCCGGAGCTACAATGAGCAGTTCTTC. It specifies CASSRPRSYNEQFF.

The chain recombines TRBV12-3 or TRBV12-4 with TRBJ2-7; no clear D. The ends were cut back, 6 bases at V and 1 base at J, with 13 bases in the middle. This CDR3 spans 14 amino acids. The CDR3 region is CASRGSALSYEQYF. CDR3 bases: TGTGCCAGCAGGGGCTCAGCCCTTTCCTACGAGCAGTACTTC.

There are many counts of this clonotype. The genes are TRBV2 and TRBJ2-1; D not resolved. CDR3 length: 17 amino acids. V lost 5 bases, J lost 5 bases, and 22 bases lay in between. Germline CDR1 SNHLY, CDR2 FYNNEI. CDR3 sequence reads: CASSITRASMVNNEQFF. In DNA form, the CDR3 reads TGTGCCAGCAGTATTACCCGGGCTTCCATGGTAAACAATGAGCAGTTCTTC.

The chain joins TRBV14 to TRBJ2-7; TRBD2 is a possible D gene (6 bases). This CDR3 is built from 17 residues. The germline CDR1 and CDR2 sequences are SGHDN and FVKESK. V lost 3 bases to trimming and J lost 4 bases, with 22 bases between them. DNA of the CDR3: TGTGCCAGCAGCCACCAAAGCCGGGCGGGAAGTCAGTACGAGCAGTACTTC. Protein sequence: CASSHQSRAGSQYEQYF.

This clonotype occurred a few times. CDR3 coding DNA: TGTGCCAGCAGCCACTGGACTAGCGGGATAAGAGATACGCAGTATTTT. Translation: CASSHWTSGIRDTQYF. The chain links TRBV5-8 to TRBJ2-3; 12 bases fit TRBD2. With V trimmed by 4 bases and J by 5 bases, 8 bases remained unmatched. The length of the CDR3 is 16 residues. CDR1 is SGHTS and CDR2 is YDEGEE in the germline V gene.

This clonotype was seen only a few times. The rearrangement joins TRBV7-9 to TRBJ2-1, with 16 bases lining up with TRBD2. The CDR3 extends over 18 amino acids. Germline CDR1 and CDR2: SEHNR and FQNEAQ (reference sequence). With V trimmed by 5 bases and J by 5 bases, 9 bases remained unmatched. The CDR3 DNA sequence: TGTGCCAGCAGCCCCGGGACTAGCGGGAGGGTGTACGACAATGAGCAGTTCTTC. Amino acids: CASSPGTSGRVYDNEQFF. Drawing the rest from reference TRBV7-9 and TRBJ2-1, the complete variable domain is DTGVSQNPRHKITKRGQNVTFRCDPISEHNRLYWYRQTLGQGPEFLTYFQNEAQLEKSRLLSDRFSAERPKGSFSTLEIQRTEQGDSAMYLCASSPGTSGRVYDNEQFFGPGTRLTVL.